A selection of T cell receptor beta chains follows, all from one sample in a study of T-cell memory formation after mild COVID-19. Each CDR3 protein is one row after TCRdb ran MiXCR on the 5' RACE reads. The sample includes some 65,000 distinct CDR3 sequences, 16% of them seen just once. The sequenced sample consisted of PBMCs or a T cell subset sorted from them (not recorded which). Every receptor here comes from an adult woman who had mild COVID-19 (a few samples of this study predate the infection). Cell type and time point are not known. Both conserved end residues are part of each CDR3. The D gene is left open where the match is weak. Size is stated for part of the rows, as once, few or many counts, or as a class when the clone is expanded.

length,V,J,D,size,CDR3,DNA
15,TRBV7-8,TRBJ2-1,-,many,CASSLQVAPYNEQFF,TGTGCCAGCAGCTTACAGGTCGCACCCTACAATGAGCAGTTCTTC
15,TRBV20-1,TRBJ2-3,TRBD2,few,CSAPGLETPTDTQYF,TGCAGTGCTCCGGGACTAGAAACCCCCACAGATACGCAGTATTTT
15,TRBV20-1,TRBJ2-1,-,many,CSARIYGAGNNEQFF,TGCAGTGCTAGGATCTATGGGGCAGGTAACAATGAGCAGTTCTTC
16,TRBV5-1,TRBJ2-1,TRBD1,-,CASSPARTGSYNEQFF,TGCGCCAGCAGCCCCGCCCGGACAGGGTCATACAATGAGCAGTTCTTC
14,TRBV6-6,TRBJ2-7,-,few,CASSSEGRVYEQYF,TGTGCCAGCAGTTCGGAGGGAAGGGTCTACGAGCAGTACTTC
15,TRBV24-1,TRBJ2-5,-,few,CATSDLYVGEETQYF,TGTGCCACCAGTGATTTGTATGTTGGGGAAGAGACCCAGTACTTC
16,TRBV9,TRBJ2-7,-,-,CASSVARRGPLDEQYF,TGTGCCAGCAGCGTAGCTAGGAGGGGGCCTTTGGACGAGCAGTACTTC
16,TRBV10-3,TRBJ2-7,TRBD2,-,CAISESWLAGSYEQYF,TGTGCCATCAGTGAGAGTTGGCTAGCGGGATCCTACGAGCAGTACTTC
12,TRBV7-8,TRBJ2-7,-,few,CASLLPRGGQYF,TGTGCCAGCCTCCTGCCTAGGGGGGGGCAGTACTTC
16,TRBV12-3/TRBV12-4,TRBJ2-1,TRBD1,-,CASSSETGTGIDEQFF,TGTGCCAGCAGTTCTGAAACCGGGACAGGAATTGATGAGCAGTTCTTC
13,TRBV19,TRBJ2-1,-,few,CASRGDGINEQFF,TGTGCCAGTAGGGGCGACGGGATCAATGAGCAGTTCTTC
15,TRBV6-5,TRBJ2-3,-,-,CASSPGQDHTDTQYF,TGTGCCAGCAGTCCCGGCCAGGACCACACAGATACGCAGTATTTT
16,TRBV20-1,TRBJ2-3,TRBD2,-,CSAPPGTTRSTDTQYF,TGCAGTGCTCCACCTGGGACTACCAGAAGCACAGATACGCAGTATTTT
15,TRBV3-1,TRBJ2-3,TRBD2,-,CASSQGGGASDTQYF,TGTGCCAGCAGCCAGGGCGGGGGGGCTTCGGATACGCAGTATTTT
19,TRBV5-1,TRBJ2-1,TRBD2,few,CASSSPPGTSGSSYNEQFF,TGCGCCAGCAGCTCCCCCCCTGGGACTAGCGGGAGCTCCTACAATGAGCAGTTCTTC
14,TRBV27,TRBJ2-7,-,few,CASSLTAVPSEQYF,TGTGCCAGCAGTTTAACGGCCGTTCCTAGCGAGCAGTACTTC
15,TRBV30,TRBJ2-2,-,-,CAWSARDWVSGELFF,TGTGCCTGGAGTGCCCGGGACTGGGTTTCCGGGGAGCTGTTTTTT
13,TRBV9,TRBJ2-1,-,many,CASSVGHYNEQFF,TGTGCCAGCAGCGTGGGTCACTACAATGAGCAGTTCTTC
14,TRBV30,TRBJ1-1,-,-,CAWSLDGLNTEAFF,TGTGCCTGGAGTCTGGACGGATTGAACACTGAAGCTTTCTTT
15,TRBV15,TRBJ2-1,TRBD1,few,CATSRGQGAGNEQFF,TGTGCCACCAGCAGGGGACAGGGGGCCGGCAATGAGCAGTTCTTC
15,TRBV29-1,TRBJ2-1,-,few,CSVEDGGVSVNEQFF,TGCAGCGTTGAAGATGGCGGCGTGTCAGTCAATGAGCAGTTCTTC
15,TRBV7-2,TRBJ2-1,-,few,CASSLVSGRYNEQFF,TGTGCCAGCAGCTTAGTATCTGGGCGATACAATGAGCAGTTCTTC
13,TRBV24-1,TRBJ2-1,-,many,CATSQDRYNEQFF,TGTGCCACCAGCCAGGACCGCTACAATGAGCAGTTCTTC
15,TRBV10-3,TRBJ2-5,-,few,CAIGGPGGTQETQYF,TGTGCCATCGGGGGTCCTGGGGGAACCCAAGAGACCCAGTACTTC
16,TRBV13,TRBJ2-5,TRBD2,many,CASSSTSGGTQETQYF,TGTGCCAGCAGCTCTACTAGCGGGGGTACTCAAGAGACCCAGTACTTC
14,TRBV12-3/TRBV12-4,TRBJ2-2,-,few,CASSRRTDTGELFF,TGTGCCAGCAGTCGCAGGACCGACACCGGGGAGCTGTTTTTT
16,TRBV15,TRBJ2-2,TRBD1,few,CATSTPDRAATGELFF,TGTGCCACCAGCACTCCGGACAGGGCGGCCACCGGGGAGCTGTTTTTT
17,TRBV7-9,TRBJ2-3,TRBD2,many,CASRLTGTSGKLDTQYF,TGTGCCAGCAGGCTAACCGGGACTAGCGGGAAATTGGATACGCAGTATTTT
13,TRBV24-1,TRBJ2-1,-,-,CATSDFPGEEQFF,TGTGCCACCAGTGATTTTCCCGGGGAGGAGCAGTTCTTC
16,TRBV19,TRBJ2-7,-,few,CASSIGGLYGTYEQYF,TGTGCCAGTAGTATCGGTGGCCTCTACGGGACCTACGAGCAGTACTTC
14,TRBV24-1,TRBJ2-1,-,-,CATSGLVPYNEQFF,TGTGCCACCAGTGGTCTAGTGCCCTACAATGAGCAGTTCTTC
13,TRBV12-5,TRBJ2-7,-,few,CASGLFGTYEQYF,TGTGCTAGTGGCCTGTTCGGTACCTACGAGCAGTACTTC
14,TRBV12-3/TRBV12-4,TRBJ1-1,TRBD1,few,CASSSPAQGSEAFF,TGTGCCAGCAGTTCTCCCGCACAGGGGTCTGAAGCTTTCTTT
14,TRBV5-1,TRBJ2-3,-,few,CASSTGIDGDTQYF,TGCGCCAGCAGCACCGGGATCGATGGCGATACGCAGTATTTT
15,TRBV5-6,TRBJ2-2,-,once,CASSPGTSNTGELFF,TGTGCCAGCAGCCCCGGGACATCGAACACCGGGGAGCTGTTTTTT
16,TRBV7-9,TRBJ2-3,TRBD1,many,CASSLARTGRTDTQYF,TGTGCCAGCAGCTTAGCCCGGACAGGGCGCACAGATACGCAGTATTTT
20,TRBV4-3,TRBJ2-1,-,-,CASSRWGGAPYRLEYNEQFF,TGCGCCAGCAGCCGTTGGGGGGGGGCTCCGTACAGGCTTGAGTACAATGAGCAGTTCTTC
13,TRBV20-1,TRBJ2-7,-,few,CSAARGEHYEQYF,TGCAGTGCTGCCAGGGGTGAACACTACGAGCAGTACTTC
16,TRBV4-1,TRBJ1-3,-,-,CASSRVMTFSGNTIYF,TGCGCCAGCAGCCGAGTGATGACTTTCTCTGGAAACACCATATATTTT